This record covers a single T cell receptor (beta chain). This clone came up a few times. No cognate antigen has been identified for it. No much larger clone exists at a distance of one base, and base qualities are not known. Library method: the immunoSEQ multiplex PCR assay. TCR beta CDR3 sequencing was performed on DNA from the cultured, isolated CD4+ T cells. The paper's processing steps were these. Non-productive TCR sequences were discarded, and reads were trimmed to the CDR3 region, with only CDR3s of 7 or more amino acids retained. Antigen-specific clonotypes were identified using the MANAFEST web app by comparison of expansion in peptide wells against reference cultures. For clones to be considered positive, expansion at FDR<0.05 versus reference and all other wells, an odds ratio above 5, and a frequency above 0.1% in two replicate wells were required. Cross-reactive clonotypes were defined as significantly expanded in SARS-CoV-2 spike wells and in at least one common cold coronavirus spike condition. Using the stringdist R package, CDR3 similarity was measured by Levenshtein distance, and unrooted trees were constructed with ape in R 3.6.1. The table was pulled from immuneACCESS by TCRdb, which kept in-frame rearrangements only. Such tables lose some clones; where checked, under half of the loss comes from unresolved V genes, and the rest has no known cause. The V and J calls and clone size are taken from that table; D and trimming were inferred from the DNA. The sample table holds 70,000 or so clones, of which roughly 74% were seen once. The ten largest clones take up 2.5% to 3% of the sample.

To identify antigen-specific CD4+ T cell clonotypes by their expansion, the ViraFEST assay first stimulated PBMC with viral peptide pools and then applied TCR sequencing. After about 9 days of culture, CD4+ T cells were isolated with the EasySep CD4+ T cell isolation kit. Healthy vaccine recipients had no prior SARS-CoV-2 infection, confirmed by negative nucleocapsid antibodies before and after vaccination. Each well held 1.5 million to 2 million PBMC cultured in IMDM containing roughly 5% human AB serum, 9 to 10 IU/ml IL-2 and gentamicin, along with about 10 ug/ml peptides. On days 3 and 7, half of the culture medium was replaced with fresh IL-2-containing medium. Unless otherwise noted, each peptide stimulation condition was cultured in triplicate wells. PBMC were separated from whole blood using Ficoll-Paque Plus gradient centrifugation and were then either cryopreserved at -140C or used fresh. Overlapping peptide pools spanned the spike proteins of SARS-CoV-2 and the common cold coronaviruses HCoV-NL63, HCoV-OC43 and HCoV-229E. The QIAamp micro DNA kit was used to extract genomic DNA from the cultured CD4+ T cells.

Spanning cysteine to phenylalanine, the CDR3 consists of 15 amino acids. Solely the CDR3 DNA is kept, with 45 bases framed from the first base. CDR1 and CDR2, looked up from the germline V gene (reference sequence), are LNHDA and SQIVND. A distance of 13 bases separates the germline ends of V and J, which lose 3 bases and 4 bases respectively. This record comes from a study of vaccination effects on CD4 cells after COVID-19 (dated by TCRdb to 2021 to 2024). For the wider study: Each participant received two doses of an mRNA SARS-CoV-2 vaccine, either BNT162b2 or mRNA-1273. In both COVID-19 convalescent patients and infection-naive vaccine recipients, the study compared SARS-CoV-2 spike-specific CD4+ TCR repertoires from before mRNA vaccination with those from after it. The full study included 10 COVID-19 convalescent patients and several SARS-CoV-2-naive healthy vaccine recipients. Cultures from other donors in the study were sequenced using the Oncomine TCR Beta short-read assay on an Illumina iSeq 100. Findings and caveats that apply to the study as a whole: Among healthy vaccine recipients, nearly all vaccine-induced clones were SARS-CoV-2 mono-reactive, and just 1 of 255 was cross-reactive with common cold coronaviruses. At late post-vaccination timepoints, both infection-induced and vaccine-induced clones showed marked clonal contraction, consistent with waning T cell responses. Only a small number of convalescent patients were included, and no early post-infection timepoints were available, which limited the study.

Rearrangement joined TRBV19 to TRBJ1-5; TRBD1 is a possible D gene, resting on 6 matching bases. The sequence was obtained from a human donor who received a COVID-19 vaccine. The specimen comprised CD4+ T cells from PBMCs cultured with HCoV-NL63 spike peptides, sampled before COVID-19 vaccination. The sample's cell subset or site label, in plain terms: HCoV-NL63 spike overlapping peptide pool stimulation. The DNA is TGTGCCAGTAGTATCGGGGGGCGTGGGAATCAGCCCCAGCATTTT. Translated, it reads CASSIGGRGNQPQHF.